The clone carrying this TCR beta chain has ten or more counts. A junction end diverges from the germline sequence, so it may reflect a read error. These data come from a study of T cells after yellow fever vaccination. Study as a whole: The authors prepared low-cell-number fractions using SMART-Seq v4 Ultra Low Input.

In TCRdb, the 5' RACE reads were re-called with MiXCR into one record per CDR3 protein. The table has about 220,000 distinct CDR3 sequences, 5.5% to 8.5% seen once. Germline-derived CDR1 and CDR2 are ENHRY and SYGVKD. The CDR3 has 15 residues. The V and J genes are TRBV10-3 and TRBJ1-6; weak D call: TRBD1 (5 bases). The sequence derives from a man aged 30 to 45 who received the YFV17D yellow fever vaccine. The input for sequencing was CD4+ T cells sorted from PBMCs, taken on the day of the yellow fever booster vaccination. In DNA, the CDR3 is TGTGCCATCAGCCTACAGGCGCGGAATAACTCACCCCTCCACTTT. It encodes CAISLQARNNSPLHF.